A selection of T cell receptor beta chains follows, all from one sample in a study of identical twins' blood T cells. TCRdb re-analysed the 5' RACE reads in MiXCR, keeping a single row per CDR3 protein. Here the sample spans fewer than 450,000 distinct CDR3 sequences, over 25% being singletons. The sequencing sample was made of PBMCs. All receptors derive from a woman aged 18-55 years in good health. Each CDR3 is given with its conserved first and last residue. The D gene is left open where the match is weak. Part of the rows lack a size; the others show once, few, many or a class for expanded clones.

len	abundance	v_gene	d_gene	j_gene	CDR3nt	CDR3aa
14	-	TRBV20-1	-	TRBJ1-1	TGCAGTGCTAGAAGAGGGCAGGGAGAGACTGAAGCTTTCTTT	CSARRGQGETEAFF
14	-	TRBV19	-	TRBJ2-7	TGTGCCAGCTCCTCATCGGGTTTTGTCTACGAGCAGTACTTC	CASSSSGFVYEQYF
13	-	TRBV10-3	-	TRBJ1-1	TGTGCCTTCCGGGGGGTGCCGAACACTGAAGCTTTCTTT	CAFRGVPNTEAFF
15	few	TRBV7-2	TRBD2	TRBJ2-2	TGTGCCAGCAGCTTAGTACTAGCGGGGACCGGGGAGCTGTTTTTT	CASSLVLAGTGELFF
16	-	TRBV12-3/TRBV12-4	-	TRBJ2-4	TGTGCCGGCAGGAGGGCAACAGGGGCCTGGGGAAACATTCAGTACTTC	CAGRRATGAWGNIQYF
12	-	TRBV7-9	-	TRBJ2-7	TGTGCCAGCAGCTTTTCCGACTACGAGCAGTACTTC	CASSFSDYEQYF
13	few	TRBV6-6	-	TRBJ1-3	TGTGCCAGCACACGGGCTATTTCGAACACCATATATTTT	CASTRAISNTIYF
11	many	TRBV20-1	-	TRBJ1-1	TGCAGTGCTAGTCCGAACACTGAAGCTTTCTTT	CSASPNTEAFF
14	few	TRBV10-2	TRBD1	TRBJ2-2	TGCGCCAGCAGGGCAGGGGGCACGGACGGGGAGCTGTTTTTT	CASRAGGTDGELFF
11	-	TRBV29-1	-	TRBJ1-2	TGCAGCGTTAGAATAGGCTATGGCTACACCTTC	CSVRIGYGYTF
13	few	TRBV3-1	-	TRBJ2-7	TGTGCCAGCACCTCAGGGAATTCGTACGAGCAGTACTTC	CASTSGNSYEQYF
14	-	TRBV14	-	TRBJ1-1	TGTGCCAGCAGCCAAGGCAGGGGGAACACTGAAGCTTTCTTT	CASSQGRGNTEAFF
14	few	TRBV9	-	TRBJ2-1	TGTGCCAGCAGCGTAGATATAGCAAACAATGAGCAGTTCTTC	CASSVDIANNEQFF
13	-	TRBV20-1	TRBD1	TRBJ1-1	TGCAGTGCTAGGGACAGGGTGTACGCTGAAGGTTTCTTT	CSARDRVYAEGFF
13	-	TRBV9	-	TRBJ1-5	TGTGCCAGCAGCGTCCAGGGTGCTCAGCCCCAGCATTTT	CASSVQGAQPQHF
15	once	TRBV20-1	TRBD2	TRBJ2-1	TGCAGTGCTAGAGATGAGGGTAGCGGGAGCCATGAGCAGTTCTTC	CSARDEGSGSHEQFF
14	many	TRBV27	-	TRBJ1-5	TGTGCCAGCAGTTTGGTCGGACGCAATCAGCCCCAGCATTTT	CASSLVGRNQPQHF
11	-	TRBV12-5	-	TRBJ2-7	TGTGCTAGTGAACGGATTGGCGAGCAGTACTTC	CASERIGEQYF
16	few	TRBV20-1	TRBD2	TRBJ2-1	TGCAGTGCTAGAGTTAGACTAGCGGGCTACTACAATGAGCAGTTCTTC	CSARVRLAGYYNEQFF
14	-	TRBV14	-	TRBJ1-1	TGTGCCAGCGGCCAAGAAAGGGCCCGCACTGAAGCTTTCTTT	CASGQERARTEAFF
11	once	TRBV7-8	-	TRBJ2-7	TGTGCCAGAAGCTACACTAGCGAGCAGTACTTC	CARSYTSEQYF
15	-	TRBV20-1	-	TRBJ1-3	TGCAGTGCTAGAGAGAGGCCTCTCTCTGGAAACACCATATATTTT	CSARERPLSGNTIYF
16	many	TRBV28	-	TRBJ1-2	TGTGCCAGCAGTTTCATCGGCGCAGCCACTAACTATGGCTACACCTTC	CASSFIGAATNYGYTF
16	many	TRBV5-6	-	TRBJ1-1	TGTGCCAGCAGCTTTTTTGCCTTTACTATGAACACTGAAGCTTTCTTT	CASSFFAFTMNTEAFF
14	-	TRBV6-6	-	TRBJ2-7	TGTGCCAGCAGTTACCTGGGACTGACCTACGAGCAGTACTTC	CASSYLGLTYEQYF
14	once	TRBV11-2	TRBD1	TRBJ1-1	TGTGCCAGCAGCTTGCGCAGGGGGCTCGCTGAAGCTTTCTTT	CASSLRRGLAEAFF
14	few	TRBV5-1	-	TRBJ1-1	TGCGCCAGCAGCTTTCTGTCCTTGGATCTTGGGGCTTTCTTT	CASSFLSLDLGAFF
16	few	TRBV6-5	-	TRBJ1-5	TGTGCCAGCAGGCCCTTTCCGGGACGGCGTCATCAGCCCCAGCATTTT	CASRPFPGRRHQPQHF
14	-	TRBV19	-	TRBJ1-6	TGTGCCAGTAGTATAACAGAGAATAATTCACCCCTCCACTTT	CASSITENNSPLHF
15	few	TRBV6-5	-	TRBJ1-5	TGTGCCAGCAGTTACTCGATCGGGGGCAATCAGCCCCAGCATTTT	CASSYSIGGNQPQHF
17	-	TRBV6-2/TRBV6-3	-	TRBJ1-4	TGTGCCAGCAGTTACCCGATCGATGACTTTACAACCGAAAAACTGTTTTTT	CASSYPIDDFTTEKLFF
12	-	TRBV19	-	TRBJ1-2	TGTGCCAGTAGAGGAGTTTTCTATGGCTACACCTTC	CASRGVFYGYTF